One and the same sample provided the 3 T cell receptor beta chains below, sequenced in a study of long-term antiretroviral therapy in people with HIV. The assay used was immunoSEQ (version v3.0), run at survey level. Using immunoSEQ multiplex PCR, the repertoire was profiled, and TCRdb retains in-frame clones only, with some absent. The sample gives 40,000 or so clones, roughly four fifths of which show up once; less than 15% is in the top ten. Source: unsorted PBMCs, taken 0.3 years after starting antiretroviral therapy. These receptor sequences come from a man aged 18 to 29 with HIV.

The genes are TRBV6-1 and TRBJ2-4; TRBD1 matches at 7 bases. Germline CDR1 is MNHNS and CDR2 is SASEGT. J gave up 0 bases and V 0 bases, and 2 bases lay outside the gene matches. CDR3 length: 16 residues. CDR3 region: CASSEAGTVAKNIQYF. As DNA, the CDR3 is TGTGCCAGCAGTGAAGCCGGGACAGTAGCCAAAAACATTCAGTACTTC.

This chain uses TRBV9 with TRBJ2-3, with 12 positions matching TRBD2. The trim removed 2 bases at V and 4 bases at J, leaving 8 bases unmatched. From germline, CDR1 is SGDLS and CDR2 YYNGEE. The CDR3 is made up of 17 amino acids. CDR3 DNA: TGTGCCAGCAGCGTTTTGTCTAGCGGGGGGGGCCCAGATACGCAGTATTTT. Its translation: CASSVLSSGGGPDTQYF.

The V and J genes are TRBV5-4 and TRBJ1-4; D remains unclear. This CDR3 is built from 16 residues. Germline values: CDR1 SGHNT, CDR2 YYREEE (reference sequence). Trimming cost V 4 bases and J 6 bases, with 19 bases left between them. As DNA, the CDR3 is TGTGCCAGCAGCCCGACCCTGGACGGGTCCCATGAAAAACTGTTTTTT. Its translation: CASSPTLDGSHEKLFF.